Below, one T cell receptor beta chain is given with its context. Its antigen is unknown. This entry comes from a study of cytomegalovirus exposure and HLA in healthy donors. Study observations and caveats: What TCR beta sequences reportedly achieved was accurate prediction of HLA-A and HLA-B alleles in most subjects.

PCR used 60 Vbeta primers and 13 Jbeta primers. Clones were sequenced by immunoSEQ multiplex PCR, and TCRdb holds only the in-frame ones, with some missing. The profile covers 150,000 or so clones, with 75% to 90% appearing a single time and around 4.4% taken by the ten largest. The TCR sequence derives from a woman aged 50 to 60 in good health and CMV-seropositive. The specimen was PBMCs.

CDR3 sequence reads: CASSDSPSSYNEQFF. The CDR3 nucleotides are TGTGCCAGCAGCGACTCTCCGAGCTCCTACAATGAGCAGTTCTTC. The rearrangement uses TRBV6-1 and TRBJ2-1, with no clear D. The CDR3 totals 15 residues. CDR1 and CDR2 from the germline V gene are MNHNS and SASEGT. V was pared by 6 bases and J by 0 bases, with 12 bases between.